The 15 T cell receptor beta chains given below trace back to one sample, sequenced in a study of graft-versus-host responses after intestinal transplantation. These receptors' antigens are unknown. Produced via immunoSEQ multiplex PCR; TCRdb's table is partial and in-frame only. This table has about 88,000 clones, 92% appearing once. Source: unstimulated CD4+ T cells sorted from spleen or lymph node cells, taken before intestinal transplant. The receptors were sampled from a human donor who received an intestinal transplant.

The chain combines TRBV5-1 with TRBJ2-1, with TRBD2 matching over 10 bases. V lost 0 bases and J lost 7; bases outside the gene matches: 4. There are 15 residues in the CDR3. Germline lookup yields CDR1 SGHRS and CDR2 YFSETQ. The CDR3 DNA reads as TGCGCCAGCAGCTTGGATCCGACTAGCGGGAATGAGCAGTTCTTC. This translates into CASSLDPTSGNEQFF. The complete variable domain, with remaining parts taken from reference TRBV5-1 and TRBJ2-1, reads KAGVTQTPRYLIKTRGQQVTLSCSPISGHRSVSWYQQTPGQGLQFLFEYFSETQRNKGNFPGRFSGRQFSNSRSEMNVSTLELGDSALYLCASSLDPTSGNEQFFGPGTRLTVL.

This clone was counted once. The chain recombines TRBV5-4 with TRBJ2-7; TRBD1 aligns across 10 bases. Germline V gene lookup returns CDR1 SGHNT and CDR2 YYREEE (reference sequence). CDR3 size: 15 residues. Trimming removed 0 bases from V and 3 bases from J; junction bases left unmatched: 3. The CDR3 region is CASSLGWDRGYEQYF. The CDR3 DNA reads as TGTGCCAGCAGCTTGGGATGGGACAGGGGCTACGAGCAGTACTTC.

This clone has only a few counts. This chain connects TRBV4-1 to TRBJ2-2, with 14 nucleotides matching TRBD2. Germline V gene sequence: CDR1 MGHRA, CDR2 YSYEKL. This CDR3 has 21 residues. The V and J ends lost 1 base and 1 base, in that order; junction bases with no gene match: 11. This CDR3 is CASSQGSGTSGSLRNTGELFF. The DNA of the CDR3 is TGCGCCAGCAGCCAAGGGTCCGGGACTAGCGGGAGTTTAAGGAACACCGGGGAGCTGTTTTTT.

This rearrangement joins TRBV4-1 to TRBJ1-1, with TRBD1 matching 12 bases. The germline V gene has CDR1 MGHRA and CDR2 YSYEKL. The CDR3 has 14 amino acids. V was pared by 5 bases and J by 11 bases, with 9 bases of the junction left unmatched. The CDR3 coding sequence is TGCGCCAGCAGCTATCCCGGGACAGGGGGCGAGGCTTTCTTT. This codes for CASSYPGTGGEAFF.

V and J are TRBV18 and TRBJ1-1, with TRBD1 identical over 7 bases. The V gene end was trimmed by 5 bases and the J gene end by 4 bases; junction bases not matched to a gene: 22. CDR1 is KGHSH and CDR2 is LQKENI in the germline V gene. The CDR3 consists of 19 residues. CDR3 loop: CASSELSRTGPYRTTEAFF. The DNA of the CDR3 is TGTGCCAGCTCAGAATTGAGCAGGACAGGACCCTATAGGACCACTGAAGCTTTCTTT. Supplemented by reference TRBV18 and TRBJ1-1, the full variable domain reads NAGVMQNPRHLVRRRGQEARLRCSPMKGHSHVYWYRQLPEEGLKFMVYLQKENIIDESGMPKERFSAEFPKEGPSILRIQQVVRGDSAAYFCASSELSRTGPYRTTEAFFGQGTRLTVV.

The chain employs TRBV5-1 and TRBJ1-1; D uncertain. Germline V gives CDR1 SGHRS, CDR2 YFSETQ. This CDR3 region has 13 residues. V was trimmed by 4 bases and J by 5 bases, leaving 12 bases between them. The CDR3 nucleotides are TGCGCCAGCAGCCCAGACCTGGGGACTGAAGCTTTCTTT. Translating it yields CASSPDLGTEAFF.

This chain uses TRBV11-1 with TRBJ2-2; tentatively, D is TRBD2 (5 bases). CDR3 size: 16 residues. The germline V and J ends were trimmed by 1 base and 1 base, with 10 bases remaining between them. CDR1 is SGHAT, CDR2 FQDESV, per germline (reference sequence). The CDR3 nucleotides read TGTGCCAGCAGCTTAGGGGCTAGCAGGAACACCGGGGAGCTGTTTTTT. Translating gives CASSLGASRNTGELFF.

CDR3: CATLGLGGQPQHF. CDR3 bases: TGTGCCACCCTGGGGTTGGGAGGGCAGCCCCAGCATTTT. The chain links TRBV19 to TRBJ1-5, with D hard to call. Germline CDR1 LNHDA, CDR2 SQIVND (reference sequence). The CDR3 is made up of 13 amino acids. With 10 bases removed from V and 7 bases from J, the gap between germline ends came to 17 bases. Based on the CDR3 plus reference TRBV19 and TRBJ1-5, the full variable domain is DGGITQSPKYLFRKEGQNVTLSCEQNLNHDAMYWYRQDPGQGLRLIYYSQIVNDFQKGDIAEGYSVSREKKESFPLTVTSAQKNPTAFYLCATLGLGGQPQHFGDGTRLSIL.

The chain employs TRBV18 and TRBJ2-5; D is unresolved. This CDR3 comprises 13 residues. Germline V gene lookup returns CDR1 KGHSH and CDR2 LQKENI. Trimming stripped 0 bases from V and 5 bases from J, with 7 bases between. Here the CDR3 DNA reads TGTGCCAGCTCACCACCGGGGTATGAGACCCAGTACTTC. It codes for CASSPPGYETQYF.

The rearrangement links TRBV19 to TRBJ2-3; D gene unclear. The CDR3 is made up of 13 amino acids. V lost 8 bases and J lost 1, with 10 bases in between. Per the germline V gene, CDR1 is LNHDA and CDR2 is SQIVND (reference sequence). CDR3 in amino acids: CASSLSGTDTQYF. DNA of the CDR3: TGTGCCAGTTCTTTATCCGGCACAGATACGCAGTATTTT.

This chain uses TRBV6-6 with TRBJ2-7; no clear D gene. With 6 bases removed from V and 3 bases from J, the gap between germline ends came to 18 bases. The CDR3 loop spans 15 amino acids. Germline V lookup: CDR1 MNHNY, CDR2 SVGAGI (reference sequence). The CDR3 here is CASSQSIYPLYEQYF. CDR3 nucleotide sequence: TGTGCCAGCAGCCAGTCCATCTACCCCCTCTACGAGCAGTACTTC.

For this clone: The germline gene is not matched at one end of the junction; a read error may be the cause. CDR3 region: CASSSDPQLAEPDF. CDR3 sequence (DNA): TGTGCCAGCAGCTCCGACCCACAACTAGCGGAGCCCGATTTC. The chain uses TRBV7-3 and TRBJ2-7; 8 bases line up with TRBD2. This CDR3 comprises 14 residues. The germline CDR1 and CDR2 sequences are SGHTA and FQGTGA.

The genes are TRBV6-6 and TRBJ1-5; TRBD1 aligns across 9 bases. Unmatched junction bases numbered 2, after V lost 0 bases and J lost 2 bases. The CDR3 totals 16 residues. CDR1 MNHNY and CDR2 SVGAGI come from the germline V gene (reference sequence). In nucleotides, the CDR3 is TGTGCCAGCAGTTACTCGAGACAGGGGGGCAATCAGCCCCAGCATTTT. Translation gives CASSYSRQGGNQPQHF.

The V and J genes are TRBV6-5 and TRBJ2-7; perhaps TRBD1 as D (5 bases). The germline V gene encodes CDR1 MNHEY and CDR2 SVGAGI. The ends were cut back, 6 bases at V and 6 bases at J, with 18 bases in the middle. The CDR3 has 14 amino acids. The chain's CDR3 is CASREGLDSPEQYF. The CDR3 DNA sequence: TGTGCCAGCAGGGAAGGCCTCGACAGCCCCGAGCAGTACTTC.

This chain uses TRBV4-2 with TRBJ2-1, with a weak D call TRBD2 (6 bases). Trimming took off 2 bases at V and 12 bases at J, with 11 bases between the two ends. Germline assignment: CDR1 LGHNA and CDR2 YNFKEQ. The CDR3 runs 12 residues. CDR3 in amino acids: CASSQNSGGQFF. The DNA for the CDR3 is TGTGCCAGCAGCCAAAATAGCGGCGGGCAGTTCTTC.